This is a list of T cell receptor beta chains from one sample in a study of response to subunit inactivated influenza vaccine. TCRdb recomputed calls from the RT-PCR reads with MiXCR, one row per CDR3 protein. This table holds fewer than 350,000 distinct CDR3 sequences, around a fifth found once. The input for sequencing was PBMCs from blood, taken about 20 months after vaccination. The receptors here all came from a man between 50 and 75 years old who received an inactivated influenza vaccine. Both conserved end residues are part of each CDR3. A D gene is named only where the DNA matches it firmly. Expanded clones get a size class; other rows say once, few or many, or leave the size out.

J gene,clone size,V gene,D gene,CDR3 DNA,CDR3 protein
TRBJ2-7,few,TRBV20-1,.,TGCAGTGTTTTGGACCACAGCCACGAGCAGTACTTC,CSVLDHSHEQYF
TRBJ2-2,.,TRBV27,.,TGTGCCAGCAGTCCAGGACAGTGGGCCACCGGGGAGCTGTTTTTT,CASSPGQWATGELFF
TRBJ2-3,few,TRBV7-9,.,TGTGCCAGCAGTTCGGGACACACACGCACAGATACGCAGTATTTT,CASSSGHTRTDTQYF
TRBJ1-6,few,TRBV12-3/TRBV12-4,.,TGTGCCAGCAGTTTTGGACAGCTAAATTCACCCCTCCACTTT,CASSFGQLNSPLHF
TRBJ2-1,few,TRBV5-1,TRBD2,TGCGCCAGCAGCCGAATGATAGCGGGAGGAGGCAATGAGCAGTTCTTC,CASSRMIAGGGNEQFF
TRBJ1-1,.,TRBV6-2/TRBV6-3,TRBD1,TGTGCCAGCAGCCTTGGACAGGGATCTGAAGCTTTCTTT,CASSLGQGSEAFF
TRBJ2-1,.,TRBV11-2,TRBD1,TGTGCCAGCAGCTTTAACGAGGGGGCCACTAATGAGCAGTTCTTC,CASSFNEGATNEQFF
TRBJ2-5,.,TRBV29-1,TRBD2,TGCAGCCATGGGGGGGAAGAGACCCAGTACTTC,CSHGGEETQYF
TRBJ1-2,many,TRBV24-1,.,TGTGCCACCAGTGATTTGAGCGAGGGAGGCGGAGGCTACACCTTC,CATSDLSEGGGGYTF
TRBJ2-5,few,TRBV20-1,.,TGCAGTGCTAGAATAGGGGTAGAGACCCAGTACTTC,CSARIGVETQYF
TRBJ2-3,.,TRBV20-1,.,TGCAGTGCCAGCAGGCGCTCGGATACGCAGTATTTT,CSASRRSDTQYF
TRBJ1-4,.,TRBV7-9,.,TGTGCCAGCAGCCGTCCAATAAATGAAAAACTGTTTTTT,CASSRPINEKLFF
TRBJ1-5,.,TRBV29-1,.,TGCAGCGTTGTTGGGACGGATAGCAATCAGCCCCAGCATTTT,CSVVGTDSNQPQHF